This T cell receptor (beta chain) was captured by sequencing in a study of T cell responses to AZD1222 COVID-19 vaccine. The repertoire was sequenced with immunoSEQ multiplex PCR; TCRdb's copy has only in-frame clones and lacks some. The sample comprises 95,000 to 150,000 clones, around 92% of which are singletons, and about 7.5% rests with the top ten. Study outcomes and limitations: Reports indicate that nearly half of spike-specific TCRs are directed at unmutated variant regions.

On this clone: The antigen is unknown.

The germline V gene encodes CDR1 SEHNR and CDR2 FQNEAQ (reference sequence). This CDR3 has 12 residues. Trimming removed 4 bases from V and 13 bases from J; junction bases left unmatched: 4. The TCR sequence derives from an adult who received the AZD1222 COVID-19 vaccine. The rearrangement uses TRBV7-9 and TRBJ1-6; 7 bases align to TRBD1. Specimen: peripheral blood, collected 28 days after the second AZD1222 dose. The CDR3 DNA is TGTGCCAGCAGCTCAACAGGGGAGCCCCTCCACTTT. Its translation: CASSSTGEPLHF.